This T cell receptor beta chain was profiled in a study of blood T cell repertoires in COVID-19. Background on the study: Acute and convalescent COVID-19 specimens originated in the United States, Italy and Spain.

V lost 0 bases and J lost 7; bases outside the gene matches: 6. The CDR3 runs to 14 residues. CDR1 and CDR2 from the germline V gene are SGHRS and YFSETQ. In the original processing: By means of reference gene primer amplification, nucleated cell counts were estimated. Profiling relied on immunoSEQ multiplex PCR, and the TCRdb table lists in-frame clones only, not all of them. V, J and clone size reflect that table, while D and trimming were determined from the DNA. In the table there are about 76,000 clones, approximately 86% of which are singletons. V is TRBV5-1 and J is TRBJ1-2; TRBD1 agrees at 7 bases. The specimen sequenced was peripheral blood. The receptor's source is a human donor in a cohort sampled during active COVID-19. CDR3 loop: CASSLEGGAGGYTF. The CDR3 region has the DNA TGCGCCAGCAGCTTGGAAGGGGGCGCAGGTGGCTACACCTTC.